This T cell receptor (beta chain) was obtained from a study of prognosis after radiotherapy for stage I lung cancer. Germline V CDR1 and CDR2: SGHRS, YFSETQ. The CDR3 sequence is 15 residues long. V was pared by 5 bases and J by 1 base, with 15 bases between. Points on this clonotype: This may come from a read error, since a much larger clone is one base off.

Genomic DNA yielded TCR beta CDR3, amplified by two-round multiplex PCR. First-round PCR, the initial amplification, used primers specific to each TRBV and TRBJ gene. TCRdb independently ran MiXCR on the multiplex PCR reads; one entry per CDR3 protein. This sample has some 60,000 distinct CDR3 sequences, with less than 30% found just once. The receptor's source is a donor at least 50 years old with non-small cell lung cancer. The chain is built from TRBV5-1 and TRBJ1-1; unclear D gene. The sample was PBMCs, taken before or after stereotactic body radiation therapy (not recorded which). The CDR3 coding sequence is TGCGCCAGCAGTAAAGGGTTGGGAGCGAACACTGAAGCTTTCTTT. Protein: CASSKGLGANTEAFF.